The source of this T cell receptor (beta chain) is a study of T cells after yellow fever vaccination. One entry per CDR3 protein, called by TCRdb with MiXCR from the 5' RACE reads. The sample contains around 40,000 distinct CDR3 sequences, about 7% of which appear only once. In germline, CDR1 is SGHRS, CDR2 YFSETQ. Trimming removed 0 bases from V and 5 bases from J, with 8 bases in between. This CDR3 contains 13 residues. This clonotype has a count of ten or more. Study outcomes and limitations: Bulk-population clonotypes that are abundant could appear as contaminants in FACS-sorted repertoires.

This sequence originates from a man aged 25 to 40 who received the YFV17D yellow fever vaccine. This specimen consisted of CD8+ T cells not binding an NS4B(214-222) dextramer, sorted from PBMCs, obtained 45 days after the yellow fever booster vaccination. The V and J genes are TRBV5-1 and TRBJ2-5; D is possibly TRBD1 (5 bases). The CDR3 bases are TGCGCCAGCAGCTTGGAGGGGCAGGAGACCCAGTACTTC. Protein sequence: CASSLEGQETQYF.